A selection of T cell receptor beta chains follows, all from one sample in a study of blood T cell repertoires in COVID-19. Method: immunoSEQ multiplex PCR; TCRdb's copy keeps in-frame clones and lacks some. The sample holds some 220,000 clones; 87% are singletons and the top ten take approximately 12%. The sequenced sample was peripheral blood. Source of these receptors: a young woman who had recovered from COVID-19. CDR3s include the opening cysteine and the closing phenylalanine or tryptophan. The order of the fields is J gene, clone size, V gene, CDR3 protein. For some rows the clone size is stated as once, few or many, or as a class when expanded; others skip it.

J: TRBJ1-5; size: once; V: TRBV10-2; CDR3: CASSEIGNQPQHF
J: TRBJ2-2; size: .; V: TRBV7-9; CDR3: CASSLDTNTGELFF
J: TRBJ2-1; size: few; V: TRBV5-1; CDR3: CASSLLHPGTSRGNEQFF
J: TRBJ2-5; size: .; V: TRBV6-8; CDR3: CASSSRGQMYQETQYF
J: TRBJ2-7; size: .; V: TRBV13; CDR3: CASSFPGRTYEQYF
J: TRBJ1-4; size: .; V: TRBV9; CDR3: CASSVVRTGGDEKLFF
J: TRBJ2-7; size: once; V: TRBV28; CDR3: CASSPHRVAYEQYF
J: TRBJ1-2; size: .; V: TRBV7-3; CDR3: CASSLDGVGGYTF
J: TRBJ2-1; size: .; V: TRBV4-3; CDR3: CASSRDFWNEQFF
J: TRBJ2-7; size: .; V: TRBV11-1; CDR3: CASSSGLAPEQYF
J: TRBJ2-7; size: .; V: TRBV11-3; CDR3: CASSLDAASYEQYF
J: TRBJ1-6; size: .; V: TRBV6-2/TRBV6-3; CDR3: CASGQGYSPLHF
J: TRBJ2-3; size: .; V: TRBV5-1; CDR3: CASSWSRGRGTDTQYF
J: TRBJ2-7; size: .; V: TRBV28; CDR3: CASTRGWLYEQYF
J: TRBJ2-1; size: few; V: TRBV10-2; CDR3: CASSVDYGLAQYNEQFF
J: TRBJ2-3; size: once; V: TRBV9; CDR3: CASSVESLQVTDTQYF
J: TRBJ1-4; size: .; V: TRBV30; CDR3: CAWSIRATNEKLFF
J: TRBJ1-5; size: .; V: TRBV23-1; CDR3: CASSQSRPNSNQPQHF
J: TRBJ1-2; size: .; V: TRBV7-9; CDR3: CASSLHQGTNYGYTF
J: TRBJ1-5; size: .; V: TRBV18; CDR3: CASSSRGPNQPQHF
J: TRBJ2-7; size: .; V: TRBV6-2/TRBV6-3; CDR3: CASSLAGPSYEQYF
J: TRBJ2-1; size: .; V: TRBV10-3; CDR3: CAISEAWEGEGFF
J: TRBJ2-7; size: .; V: TRBV27; CDR3: CASSLSDRTYEQYF
J: TRBJ2-3; size: few; V: TRBV9; CDR3: CASSVGLASDTQYF
J: TRBJ2-1; size: .; V: TRBV30; CDR3: CAWSLGQGGRSYNEQFF
J: TRBJ1-1; size: .; V: TRBV28; CDR3: CASSSPDTQGEAFF
J: TRBJ1-2; size: .; V: TRBV7-2; CDR3: CASSLGIQNGYTF
J: TRBJ2-1; size: .; V: TRBV11-3; CDR3: CASSRAGNEQFF
J: TRBJ1-2; size: .; V: TRBV19; CDR3: CASSRVHRGIYGYTF
J: TRBJ2-1; size: .; V: TRBV18; CDR3: CASSPSSGIYNEQFF
J: TRBJ2-5; size: once; V: TRBV15; CDR3: CATSRAQGAEETQYF
J: TRBJ1-2; size: .; V: TRBV29-1; CDR3: CSVEGPWGGYTF
J: TRBJ2-1; size: .; V: TRBV7-2; CDR3: CASSSFNYNEQFF
J: TRBJ2-1; size: .; V: TRBV25-1; CDR3: CASSRAGLYNEQFF
J: TRBJ1-5; size: .; V: TRBV5-5; CDR3: CASSPTGDQPQHF
J: TRBJ2-2; size: .; V: TRBV7-3; CDR3: CASRASQGVGELFF
J: TRBJ2-2; size: .; V: TRBV19; CDR3: CASSIVAGVELFF
J: TRBJ2-2; size: .; V: TRBV9; CDR3: CASSVGKLLNTGELFF
J: TRBJ1-2; size: .; V: TRBV2; CDR3: CASSELRTGTGYTF
J: TRBJ1-1; size: .; V: TRBV4-2; CDR3: CASSQMGQGEAFF
J: TRBJ1-2; size: .; V: TRBV19; CDR3: CASSITGQGNYGYTF
J: TRBJ2-3; size: once; V: TRBV4-2; CDR3: CASQKTPGTSGRVTDTQYF
J: TRBJ1-2; size: once; V: TRBV2; CDR3: CASSVRDRVGGYTF
J: TRBJ2-1; size: .; V: TRBV19; CDR3: CASSIRGTYNEQFF
J: TRBJ2-5; size: .; V: TRBV5-1; CDR3: CASSLGQQETQYF
J: TRBJ2-1; size: .; V: TRBV24-1; CDR3: CATSERLAGSYNEQFF